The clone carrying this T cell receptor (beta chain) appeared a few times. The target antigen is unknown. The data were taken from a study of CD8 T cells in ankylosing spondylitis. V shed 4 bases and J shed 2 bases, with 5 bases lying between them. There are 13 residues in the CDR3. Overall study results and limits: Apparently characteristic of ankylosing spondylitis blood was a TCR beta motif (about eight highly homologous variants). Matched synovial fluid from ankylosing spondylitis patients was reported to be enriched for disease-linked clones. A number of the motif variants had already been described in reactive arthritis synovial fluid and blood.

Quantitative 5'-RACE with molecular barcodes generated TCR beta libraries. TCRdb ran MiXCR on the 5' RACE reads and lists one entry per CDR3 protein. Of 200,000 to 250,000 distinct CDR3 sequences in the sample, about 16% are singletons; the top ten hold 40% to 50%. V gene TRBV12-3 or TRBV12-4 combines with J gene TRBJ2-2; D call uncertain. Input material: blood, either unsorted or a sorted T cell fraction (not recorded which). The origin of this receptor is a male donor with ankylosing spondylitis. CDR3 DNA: TGTGCCAGCAGTTACATAAACACCGGGGAGCTGTTTTTT. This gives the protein CASSYINTGELFF.